This is a list of T cell receptor beta chains from one sample in a study of T-cell memory formation after mild COVID-19. One entry per CDR3 protein results from TCRdb running MiXCR on the 5' RACE reads. The data hold some 70,000 distinct CDR3 sequences, with 16% observed a single time. The sequencing input was PBMCs or a T cell subset sorted from them (not recorded which). The receptors derive from an adult woman who had mild COVID-19 (a few samples of this study predate the infection). Cell type and time point are not known. Each CDR3 is given with its conserved first and last residue. The order of the fields is CDR3 length, J gene, D gene, V gene, clone size, CDR3 DNA, CDR3 protein. The D gene is left open where the match is weak. The listing skips clone size in some rows; elsewhere it reads once, few, many or a size class.

15 | TRBJ2-1 | TRBD2 | TRBV5-4 | NA | TGTGCCAGCAGCTTAGGACTAGCGGGAACGTATGAGCAGTTCTTC | CASSLGLAGTYEQFF
15 | TRBJ2-7 | NA | TRBV19 | once | TGTGCCAGTAGTATAGTGAAAGGAGGGCTCTACGAGCAGTACTTC | CASSIVKGGLYEQYF
15 | TRBJ2-7 | TRBD2 | TRBV28 | NA | TGTGCCAGCAACTCTCCCGGGACTAGTGGTTACGAGCAGTACTTC | CASNSPGTSGYEQYF
14 | TRBJ2-7 | NA | TRBV7-2 | NA | TGTGCCAGCAGCTTAGCGGGGGACATCTACGAGCAGTACTTC | CASSLAGDIYEQYF
10 | TRBJ2-7 | NA | TRBV29-1 | NA | TGCAGCGTTGTCGTCTACGAGCAGTACTTC | CSVVVYEQYF
16 | TRBJ2-2 | TRBD2 | TRBV4-3 | few | TGCGCCAGCAGCCAAGAAAGGCTAGCGGGATTCGGGGAGCTGTTTTTT | CASSQERLAGFGELFF
16 | TRBJ1-2 | NA | TRBV4-1 | few | TGCGCCAGCAGTCTCCAAGGAACAGGGATGGGCTATGGCTACACCTTC | CASSLQGTGMGYGYTF
15 | TRBJ2-7 | NA | TRBV19 | NA | TGTGCCAGTAGTGAGACCGACAGCTCCTCCTACGAGCAGTACTTC | CASSETDSSSYEQYF
18 | TRBJ2-3 | NA | TRBV25-1 | NA | TGTGCCAGCAGTGAATATGGGCGGGTCGACAGGCGGTGGGATACGCAGTATTTT | CASSEYGRVDRRWDTQYF
15 | TRBJ2-5 | NA | TRBV14 | few | TGTGCCAGCAGCCAAGGCTGGGGGAGGCGGGAGACCCAGTACTTC | CASSQGWGRRETQYF
15 | TRBJ2-3 | NA | TRBV24-1 | NA | TGTGCCACCAGTGATCCTCACCACGGCACAGATACGCAGTATTTT | CATSDPHHGTDTQYF
19 | TRBJ2-3 | TRBD2 | TRBV4-2 | few | TGTGCCAGCAGCCAAGGGGGGTGGGGACTAGCGGGAGAAGCAGATACGCAGTATTTT | CASSQGGWGLAGEADTQYF
15 | TRBJ2-1 | NA | TRBV14 | NA | TGTGCCAGCAGCCAAGGACAATACTCCTACAATGAGCAGTTCTTC | CASSQGQYSYNEQFF
16 | TRBJ2-7 | TRBD1 | TRBV27 | NA | TGTGCCAGCAGTCCCCTCGTTGGGACAGGTGCCTACGAGCAGTACTTC | CASSPLVGTGAYEQYF
16 | TRBJ2-5 | TRBD2 | TRBV12-3/TRBV12-4 | NA | TGTGCCAGCAGCTCCTGGGTAGCGGGGGGAGGGGAGACCCAGTACTTC | CASSSWVAGGGETQYF
16 | TRBJ2-7 | NA | TRBV6-2/TRBV6-3 | NA | TGTGCCAGCAGTTACTCCCGGGACTTGGGTCTCCACGAGCAGTACTTC | CASSYSRDLGLHEQYF
16 | TRBJ1-1 | NA | TRBV20-1 | NA | TGCAGTGCTAGAGACCCCGACAGATCCTGGGGCACTGAAGCTTTCTTT | CSARDPDRSWGTEAFF
13 | TRBJ1-2 | NA | TRBV5-1 | few | TGCGCCAGCAGGATTGAGGAACACTATGGCTACACCTTC | CASRIEEHYGYTF
14 | TRBJ2-7 | TRBD1 | TRBV27 | many | TGTGCCAGCAGTTTGAGACAGGGTTCTCACGAGCAGTACTTC | CASSLRQGSHEQYF
12 | TRBJ2-7 | NA | TRBV2 | few | TGTGCCAGCAGTGACAGGGTGTACGAGCAGTACTTC | CASSDRVYEQYF
18 | TRBJ2-5 | NA | TRBV15 | few | TGTGCCACCAGCAGAGAGGAGGTAGCGTCAATCTACCAAGAGACCCAGTACTTC | CATSREEVASIYQETQYF
16 | TRBJ2-1 | NA | TRBV4-3 | NA | TGCGCCAGCAGCCAAGACCGCTTGAGCTCCTACAATGAGCAGTTCTTC | CASSQDRLSSYNEQFF
16 | TRBJ2-7 | NA | TRBV5-1 | few | TGCGCCAGCAGCTTGGAAGGGTCAGGGGATGCCTACGAGCAGTACTTC | CASSLEGSGDAYEQYF
19 | TRBJ2-6 | TRBD1 | TRBV6-1 | NA | TGTGCCAGCAGTGAAGCCCGGACAGGGTATTTCGCTGGGGCCAACGTCCTGACTTTC | CASSEARTGYFAGANVLTF
14 | TRBJ2-1 | NA | TRBV12-3/TRBV12-4 | NA | TGTGCCAGCAGTTTTGTGGCCTCCTACAATGAGCAGTTCTTC | CASSFVASYNEQFF
14 | TRBJ1-2 | NA | TRBV20-1 | few | TGCAGTGCTAGAGATAGCCAGGGATTCTATGGCTACACCTTC | CSARDSQGFYGYTF
14 | TRBJ2-1 | NA | TRBV24-1 | NA | TGTGCCACCAGTGATCCTGGACGGAGCAATCAGCAGTTCTTC | CATSDPGRSNQQFF
14 | TRBJ2-5 | NA | TRBV11-2 | few | TGTGCCAGCAGCCTAAATGGGGGTAGAGAGACCCAGTACTTC | CASSLNGGRETQYF
15 | TRBJ1-1 | TRBD1 | TRBV11-1 | many | TGTGCCAGCAGCCCTCCGGGACAGCTGAACACTGAAGCTTTCTTT | CASSPPGQLNTEAFF
15 | TRBJ2-4 | TRBD2 | TRBV6-6 | NA | TGTGCCAGCAGGCGGGGGGAAGGGGCCAAAAACATTCAGTACTTC | CASRRGEGAKNIQYF
15 | TRBJ2-3 | NA | TRBV11-2 | few | TGTGCCAGCAGCTTAGACAACCCTCCAGAAGATACGCAGTATTTT | CASSLDNPPEDTQYF
15 | TRBJ2-7 | NA | TRBV29-1 | NA | TGCAGCGCCTGGGAGAGCTGGCCCCCCTTGGGAGAGCAGTACTTC | CSAWESWPPLGEQYF
10 | TRBJ1-1 | NA | TRBV19 | few | TGTGCCAGTAAGTCGGCTGAAGCTTTCTTT | CASKSAEAFF
12 | TRBJ2-1 | NA | TRBV7-6 | few | TGTGCCAGCAGCCCACACCCGTATGAGCAGTTCTTC | CASSPHPYEQFF
16 | TRBJ2-5 | TRBD2 | TRBV7-9 | few | TGTGCCAGCAGCTTAAGTACTTTGACTAGCAAAGAGACCCAGTACTTC | CASSLSTLTSKETQYF
14 | TRBJ2-7 | NA | TRBV5-6 | few | TGTGCCAGCAGTTTGGCCTATGAGGATTACGAGCAGTACTTC | CASSLAYEDYEQYF
12 | TRBJ2-7 | NA | TRBV20-1 | few | TGCAGTGCTAGAGAATACGGCTACGAGCAGTACTTC | CSAREYGYEQYF
15 | TRBJ2-5 | NA | TRBV5-1 | NA | TGCGCCAGCAGCTTGGTTGGGGGGCAGAAAGAGACCCAGTACTTC | CASSLVGGQKETQYF
12 | TRBJ2-7 | NA | TRBV7-9 | NA | TGTGCCAGCAGCGGCACAGGCGACGAGCAGTACTTC | CASSGTGDEQYF
14 | TRBJ2-7 | NA | TRBV7-2 | NA | TGTGCCAGCAGCTTAGTACCCGGGTCCTACGAGCAGTACTTC | CASSLVPGSYEQYF
17 | TRBJ2-7 | NA | TRBV7-6 | few | TGTGCCAGCAGCTCAAGCTCCCGGGACTTCTTGACCTACGAGCAGTACTTC | CASSSSSRDFLTYEQYF
13 | TRBJ1-1 | NA | TRBV7-9 | many | TGTGCCAGCAGCTTAGAAGGGTGGACTGAAGCTTTCTTT | CASSLEGWTEAFF
15 | TRBJ1-1 | TRBD1 | TRBV4-3 | NA | TGCGCCAGCAGCCAAGTAACGACAGGGGGCACTGAAGCTTTCTTT | CASSQVTTGGTEAFF
15 | TRBJ2-1 | NA | TRBV18 | few | TGTGCCAGCTCACCAATGGGGCCCTCCTACAATGAGCAGTTCTTC | CASSPMGPSYNEQFF
16 | TRBJ2-1 | TRBD2 | TRBV20-1 | NA | TGCAGTGCTAGAGCCACTAGCGGGGGCGATTACAATGAGCAGTTCTTC | CSARATSGGDYNEQFF
15 | TRBJ2-7 | NA | TRBV7-9 | many | TGTGCCAGCAGCTTAGGCTACGGGAGCTCCTACGAGCAGTACTTC | CASSLGYGSSYEQYF
14 | TRBJ2-7 | NA | TRBV5-6 | few | TGTGCCAGCAGCTTACAGGGAAAGCTCTACGAGCAGTACTTC | CASSLQGKLYEQYF
15 | TRBJ2-7 | NA | TRBV5-5 | few | TGTGCCAGCAGCTTTAAACAGGTGTCGCTTGCCGAGCAGTACTTC | CASSFKQVSLAEQYF
15 | TRBJ2-7 | NA | TRBV11-2 | NA | TGTGCCAGCAGCGGCTCCCCGAGCGGGTTGGACGAGCAGTACTTC | CASSGSPSGLDEQYF
15 | TRBJ1-1 | TRBD1 | TRBV5-1 | NA | TGCGCCAGCAGCGACCCGACAGGGGGCTATGTTGAAGCTTTCTTT | CASSDPTGGYVEAFF
15 | TRBJ2-1 | TRBD2 | TRBV7-3 | NA | TGTGCCAGCAGTCGACTAGCGGGTGCCTACAATGAGCAGTTCTTC | CASSRLAGAYNEQFF
15 | TRBJ2-1 | TRBD2 | TRBV24-1 | few | TGTGCCACCAGTGGCGGGAGGGGCTCCTACAATGAGCAGTTCTTC | CATSGGRGSYNEQFF
15 | TRBJ2-7 | TRBD2 | TRBV11-2 | few | TGTGCCAGCAGCTTACTAGCGGGAGAGCTCTACGAGCAGTACTTC | CASSLLAGELYEQYF
14 | TRBJ2-1 | TRBD2 | TRBV11-2 | NA | TGTGCCAGCAGCTTAGCCGGGACTAGTTATGAGCAGTTCTTC | CASSLAGTSYEQFF
16 | TRBJ2-1 | TRBD2 | TRBV29-1 | NA | TGCAGCGTTGAAGATCACTCTAGCGGGGGGTACAATGAGCAGTTCTTC | CSVEDHSSGGYNEQFF
13 | TRBJ1-2 | NA | TRBV12-3/TRBV12-4 | NA | TGTGCCATCCGGTTCGGGGAAGAGGATGGCTACACCTTC | CAIRFGEEDGYTF
14 | TRBJ2-5 | TRBD2 | TRBV29-1 | few | TGCAGCGTTGAGCAAGCGGGAGGGCAAGAGACCCAGTACTTC | CSVEQAGGQETQYF
17 | TRBJ2-1 | TRBD2 | TRBV7-6 | few | TGTGCCAGCAGCTTAGCGGAAGAAGGACTAGCGGGTCCGGGGCAGTTCTTC | CASSLAEEGLAGPGQFF
16 | TRBJ2-7 | TRBD1 | TRBV20-1 | NA | TGCAGTGCTAGAGTTTTCCCTTTGGACAGGGGCGACGAGCAGTACTTC | CSARVFPLDRGDEQYF
16 | TRBJ2-3 | NA | TRBV4-1 | NA | TGCGCCAGCAGCCAAGATGGAGGCAGGGCCGCAGATACGCAGTATTTT | CASSQDGGRAADTQYF